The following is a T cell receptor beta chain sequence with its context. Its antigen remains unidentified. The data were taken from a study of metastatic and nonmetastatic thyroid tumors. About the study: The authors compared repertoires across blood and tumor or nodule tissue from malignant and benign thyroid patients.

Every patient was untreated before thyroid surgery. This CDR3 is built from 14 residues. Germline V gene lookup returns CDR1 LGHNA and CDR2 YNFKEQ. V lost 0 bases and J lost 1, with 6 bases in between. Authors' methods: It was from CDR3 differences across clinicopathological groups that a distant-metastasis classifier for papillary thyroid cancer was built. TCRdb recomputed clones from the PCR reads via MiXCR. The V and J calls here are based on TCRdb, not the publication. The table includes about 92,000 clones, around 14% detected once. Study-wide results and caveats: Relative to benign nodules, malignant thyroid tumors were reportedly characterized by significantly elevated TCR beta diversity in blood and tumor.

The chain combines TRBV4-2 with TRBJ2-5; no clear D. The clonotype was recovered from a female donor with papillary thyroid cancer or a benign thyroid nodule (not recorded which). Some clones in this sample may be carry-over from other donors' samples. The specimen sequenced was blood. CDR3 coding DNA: TGTGCCAGCAGCCAAGAGAAGATCCAAGAGACCCAGTACTTC. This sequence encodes CASSQEKIQETQYF.